This T cell receptor (beta chain) came from a study of cytomegalovirus exposure and HLA in healthy donors. General study findings and limits: It was reportedly the case that the classifier diagnosed cytomegalovirus status with high specificity and sensitivity.

Profiling relied on immunoSEQ multiplex PCR, and the TCRdb table lists in-frame clones only, not all of them. The table has about 82,000 clones, around 92% seen once. This clone was counted a single time. Its antigen is as yet unknown. Input material: PBMCs. This TCR was recovered from a man younger than 35 in good health and CMV-seronegative.

The CDR3 nucleotides read TGTGCCAGCTTCACAGAGTACCTCTACAATGAGCAGTTCTTC. Encoded protein: CASFTEYLYNEQFF. The V and J genes are TRBV18 and TRBJ2-1; D is unclear. The germline CDR1 and CDR2 sequences are KGHSH and LQKENI. This CDR3 spans 14 amino acids. V was clipped by 7 bases and J by 3 bases, with 13 bases between them.